The text below deals with one T cell receptor beta chain. This receptor's antigen is unknown. No much larger clonotype is one base removed from it; base qualities were not supplied. This sample stems from a study of identical twins listed by TCRdb under 2016. About the study as a whole: The study deep-sequenced TCR alpha and beta repertoires from monozygotic twins, unrelated adults of various ages and cord blood to test whether fetal clonotypes persist. To rule out contamination, replicate twin experiments were performed at different times with different library preparation protocols. Summary of the overall study and its limitations: Because the same donors could not be followed over many years, the conclusions relied on cross-sectional statistical analysis. Invariant T cells such as MAIT and iNKT could partly confound zero-insertion analyses, though diverse VJ usage argued against this for most clonotypes. A weaker excess of twin sharing was found in beta out-of-frame sequences because the signal-to-noise ratio was lowered by fewer shared sequences. Compared with coincidental sharing between unrelated individuals, out-of-frame TCR alpha sequences shared between twins showed an excess of sequences with low generation probability. Abundant cord blood beta clonotypes had fewer insertions, young adult naive repertoires showed a similar but weaker trend, and memory repertoires showed no such trend. Out-of-frame TCR alpha sharing in monozygotic twins was systematically underestimated by recombination models, whereas sharing between unrelated individuals was in agreement with the recombination models.

All donors were healthy Caucasians. Three pairs of female monozygotic twins, all aged roughly 18 to 29 years, made up the twin cohort. The RNA used for TCR libraries was isolated from peripheral blood mononuclear cells. Relative to germline, V is 3 bases shorter and J is 4 bases shorter, with 15 bases between their ends. The germline V gene encodes CDR1 MGHRA and CDR2 YSYEKL. The CDR3 numbers 16 residues from cysteine through phenylalanine. Only the CDR3 DNA is retained, 48 bases long and in frame from the first base. Libraries were prepared through 5' RACE. Sequencing instrument: Illumina HiSeq 2000. Template switching introduced a universal primer binding site; the final cDNA contained a unique molecular identifier, enabling accurate counting of TCR cDNA molecules. Specific primers in the conserved constant-segment region were used to synthesize first-strand cDNA for TCR alpha and beta chains. To control for contamination, every cDNA library carried two barcodes: a SMART-Mk sample barcode plus Illumina barcodes. TruSeq adapter sequences and Illumina sample barcodes were added in two successive PCR steps. The Illumina HiSeq platform was used with custom primers to sequence TCR alpha and beta cDNA libraries. On the study's bioinformatics: MiGEC was used to process raw reads and extract unique molecular identifiers, and MiXCR was used to find CDR3 positions. For each individual, recombination models were inferred using an EM algorithm with the repgenHMM and IGoR tools. The tcR package in R was used for shared clonotype analysis, with sharing normalized by the product of cloneset sizes. Out-of-frame nonproductive sequences were analyzed to study raw recombination free of thymic and clonal selection effects. Using fastp at Q25 and MiXCR, TCRdb reprocessed the public reads and kept productive beta chains. Duplicate CDR3 protein sequences are folded into a single record with the most common DNA and genes. The V and J calls shown here were made by TCRdb, not taken from the authors' results. This sample gives under 900,000 distinct CDR3 sequences in total; 12% of them show up just once. The top ten constitute around 1.6% of the sample.

This sample was shared with a second study, whose subject was yellow fever vaccine responses in identical twins. The second study's paper adds: The T cell response to vaccination in identical twins was reported by the authors to appear partly convergent and partly personalized. The study precisely tracked vaccine-responding T cell clones in identical twins.

The clonotype originates from a woman aged 18-29 years in good health. In this chain, TRBV4-1 is recombined with TRBJ2-2; the D gene remains uncertain. Sequencing used PBMCs. The CDR3: CASSQVREYGTGELFF. The nucleotides are TGCGCCAGCAGCCAGGTCCGCGAATATGGCACCGGGGAGCTGTTTTTT.